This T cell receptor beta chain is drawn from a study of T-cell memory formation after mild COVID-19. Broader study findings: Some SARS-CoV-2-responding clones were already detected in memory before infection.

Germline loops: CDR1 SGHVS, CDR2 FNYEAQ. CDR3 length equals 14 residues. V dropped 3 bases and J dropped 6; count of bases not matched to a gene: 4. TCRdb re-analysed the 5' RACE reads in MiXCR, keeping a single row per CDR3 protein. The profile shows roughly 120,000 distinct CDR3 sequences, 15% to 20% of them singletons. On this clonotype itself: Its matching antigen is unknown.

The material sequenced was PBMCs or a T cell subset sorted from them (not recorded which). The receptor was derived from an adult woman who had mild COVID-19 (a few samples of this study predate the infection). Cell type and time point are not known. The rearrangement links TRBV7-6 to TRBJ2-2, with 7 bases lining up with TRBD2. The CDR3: CASSFLREAGELFF. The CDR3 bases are TGTGCCAGCAGCTTCCTCCGGGAGGCCGGGGAGCTGTTTTTT.